Shown below are 4 T cell receptor beta chains from a single sample sequenced in a study of early T cells in non-severe SARS-CoV-2 infection. TCRdb analysed the 5' RACE reads with MiXCR anew, one entry per CDR3 protein. Of tens of thousands of distinct CDR3 sequences in the sample, less than 9.5% are singletons; the top ten hold around 4%. What was sequenced was whole blood. These receptors were obtained from an adult who was a healthcare worker with PCR-confirmed SARS-CoV-2 infection or an uninfected control (not recorded which).

There are many counts of this clonotype. The CDR3 loop reads CSADGLAGVNEQFF. In nucleotides, the CDR3 is TGCAGCGCCGATGGACTAGCGGGGGTCAATGAGCAGTTCTTC. The rearrangement joins TRBV29-1 to TRBJ2-1, with TRBD2 identical over 13 bases. V shed 7 bases and J 6 bases; nucleotides not matched to a gene: 6. CDR1 and CDR2 from the germline V gene are SQVTM and ANQGSEA. This CDR3 comprises 14 residues.

This clonotype was observed at least ten times. This rearrangement joins TRBV29-1 to TRBJ2-7; 9 bases agree with TRBD2. Germline CDR1 is SQVTM and CDR2 is ANQGSEA. The ends lost 7 bases at V and 6 bases at J; junction bases unmatched: 7. The CDR3 sequence is 12 residues long. CDR3 DNA: TGCAGCGCCTTGCGGGGGGGCGGCGAGCAGTACTTC. As protein: CSALRGGGEQYF.

This clonotype was detected ten times or more. The chain links TRBV7-6 to TRBJ2-1; D gene uncertain. Germline CDR1 and CDR2: SGHVS and FNYEAQ. V gave up 2 bases and J gave up 4 bases, with 15 bases separating them. The CDR3 extends over 16 amino acids. The CDR3 is CASSLRLGPPYNEQFF. The CDR3 region has the DNA TGTGCCAGCAGCTTACGTCTGGGCCCACCTTACAATGAGCAGTTCTTC.

This clonotype occurred many times. The chain has TRBV27 and TRBJ1-5; 9 bases are shared with TRBD1. CDR3 size: 14 residues. Looked up from germline, CDR1 is MNHEY and CDR2 is SMNVEV (reference sequence). The V gene end was trimmed by 7 bases and the J gene end by 7 bases; junction bases not matched to a gene: 8. CDR3: CASKLQGAGQPQHF. CDR3 in DNA: TGTGCCAGCAAATTACAGGGGGCAGGACAGCCCCAGCATTTT.